This TCR beta chain was retrieved from a study of shared clonotypes between healthy human individuals. Study-level findings and limits: Lower generation probabilities were found for non-shared clonotypes than for those shared by all four donors.

For this clone: Its antigen is undetermined.

This CDR3 spans 13 amino acids. Trimming left V 3 bases short and J 4 bases short, with 9 bases between. Germline V gene sequence: CDR1 LNHDA, CDR2 SQIVND (reference sequence). Produced via immunoSEQ multiplex PCR; TCRdb's table is partial and in-frame only. This repertoire shows approximately 1.5 million clones, approximately 98% found once; its top ten account for around 0.45%. The chain joins TRBV19 to TRBJ1-1; D not resolved. The receptor was derived from a man aged 25 to 40 in good health. The sequencing input was naive CD4+ T cells sorted from blood. The subset is: CD45RA+ positively selected. CDR3 sequence (DNA): TGTGCCAGTAGTATGCGGGGAGGCACTGAAGCTTTCTTT. Amino acids: CASSMRGGTEAFF.